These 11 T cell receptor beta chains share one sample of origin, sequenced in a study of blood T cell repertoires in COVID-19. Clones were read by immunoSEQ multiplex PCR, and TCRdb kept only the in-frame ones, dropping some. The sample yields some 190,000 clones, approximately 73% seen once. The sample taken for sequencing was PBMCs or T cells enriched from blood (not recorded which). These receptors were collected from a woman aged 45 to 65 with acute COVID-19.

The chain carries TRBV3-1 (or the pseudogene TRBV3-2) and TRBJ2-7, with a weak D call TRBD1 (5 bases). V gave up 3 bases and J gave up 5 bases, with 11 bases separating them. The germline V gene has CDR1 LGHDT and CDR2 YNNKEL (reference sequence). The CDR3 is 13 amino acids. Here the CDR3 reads CASSQAPGNEQYV. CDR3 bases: TGTGCCAGCAGCCAGGCGCCAGGGAACGAGCAGTACGTC.

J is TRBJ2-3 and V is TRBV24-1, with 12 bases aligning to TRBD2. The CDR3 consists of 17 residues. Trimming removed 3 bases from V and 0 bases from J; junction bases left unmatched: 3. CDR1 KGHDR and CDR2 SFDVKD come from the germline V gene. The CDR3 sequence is CATSDLAGGLSTDTQYF. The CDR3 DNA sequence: TGTGCCACCAGTGATCTAGCGGGGGGGCTGAGCACAGATACGCAGTATTTT.

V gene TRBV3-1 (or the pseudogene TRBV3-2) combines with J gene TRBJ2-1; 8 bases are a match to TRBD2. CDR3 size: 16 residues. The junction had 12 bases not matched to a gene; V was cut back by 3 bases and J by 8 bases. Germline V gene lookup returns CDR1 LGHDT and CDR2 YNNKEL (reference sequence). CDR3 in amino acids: CASSHPLGGGNDEQFF. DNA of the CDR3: TGTGCCAGCAGCCATCCTCTGGGCGGGGGGAACGATGAGCAGTTCTTC.

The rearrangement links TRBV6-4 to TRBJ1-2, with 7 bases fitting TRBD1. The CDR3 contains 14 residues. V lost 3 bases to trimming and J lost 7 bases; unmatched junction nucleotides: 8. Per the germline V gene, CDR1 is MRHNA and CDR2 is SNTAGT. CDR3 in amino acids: CASSERGGRGGYTF. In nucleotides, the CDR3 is TGTGCCAGCAGTGAGCGAGGGGGCAGGGGTGGCTACACCTTC.

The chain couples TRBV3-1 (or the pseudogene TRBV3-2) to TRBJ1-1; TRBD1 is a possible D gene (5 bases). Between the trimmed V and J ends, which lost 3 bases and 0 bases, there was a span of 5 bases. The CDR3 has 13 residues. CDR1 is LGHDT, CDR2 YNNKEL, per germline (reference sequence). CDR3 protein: CASSQGLNTEAFF. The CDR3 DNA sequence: TGTGCCAGCAGCCAGGGGCTGAACACTGAAGCTTTCTTT.

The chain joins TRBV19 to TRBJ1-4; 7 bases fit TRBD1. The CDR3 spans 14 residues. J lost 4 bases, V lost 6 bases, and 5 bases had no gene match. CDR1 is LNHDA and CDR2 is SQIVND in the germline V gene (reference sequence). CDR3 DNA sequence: TGTGCCAGTAGGGGGACAGTGAGTAATGAAAAACTGTTTTTT. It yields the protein CASRGTVSNEKLFF.

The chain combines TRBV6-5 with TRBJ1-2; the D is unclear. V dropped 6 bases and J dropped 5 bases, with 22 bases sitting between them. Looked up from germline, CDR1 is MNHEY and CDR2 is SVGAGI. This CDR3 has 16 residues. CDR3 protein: CASSYTLGARVYGYTF. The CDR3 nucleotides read TGTGCCAGCAGCTACACCCTCGGCGCCCGGGTTTATGGCTACACCTTC.

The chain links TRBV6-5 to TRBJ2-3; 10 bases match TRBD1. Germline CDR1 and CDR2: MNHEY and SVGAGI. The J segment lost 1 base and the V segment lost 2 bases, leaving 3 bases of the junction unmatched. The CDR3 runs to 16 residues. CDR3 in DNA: TGTGCCAGCAGTTACAGGACAGGGGGTGGCACAGATACGCAGTATTTT. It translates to CASSYRTGGGTDTQYF.

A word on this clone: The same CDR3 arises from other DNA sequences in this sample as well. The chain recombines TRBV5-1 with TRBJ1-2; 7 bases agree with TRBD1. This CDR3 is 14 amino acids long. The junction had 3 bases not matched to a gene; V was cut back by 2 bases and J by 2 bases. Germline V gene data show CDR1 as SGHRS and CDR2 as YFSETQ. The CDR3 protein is CASSFSGQNYGYTF. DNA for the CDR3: TGCGCCAGCAGCTTCTCGGGACAGAACTATGGCTACACCTTC.

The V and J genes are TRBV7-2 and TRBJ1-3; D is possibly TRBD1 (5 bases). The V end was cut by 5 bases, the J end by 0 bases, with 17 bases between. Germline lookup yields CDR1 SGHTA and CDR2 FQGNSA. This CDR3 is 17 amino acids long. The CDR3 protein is CASSPSQWGDSGNTIYF. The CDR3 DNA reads TGTGCCAGCAGCCCTAGCCAGTGGGGGGACTCTGGAAACACCATATATTTT. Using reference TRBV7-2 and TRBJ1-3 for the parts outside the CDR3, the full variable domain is GAGVSQSPSNKVTEKGKDVELRCDPISGHTALYWYRQSLGQGLEFLIYFQGNSAPDKSGLPSDRFSAERTGGSVSTLTIQRTQQEDSAVYLCASSPSQWGDSGNTIYFGEGSWLTVV.

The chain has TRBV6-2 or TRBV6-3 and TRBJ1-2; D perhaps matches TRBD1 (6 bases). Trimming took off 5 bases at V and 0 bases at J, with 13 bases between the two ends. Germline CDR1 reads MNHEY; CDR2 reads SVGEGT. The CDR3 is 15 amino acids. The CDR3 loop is CASSQRGQSNYGYTF. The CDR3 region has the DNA TGTGCCAGCAGTCAACGTGGACAGTCTAACTATGGCTACACCTTC.